This T cell receptor beta chain derives from a study of T cells in Graves' hyperthyroidism and ophthalmopathy. From RNA transcripts, TCR beta CDR3 regions were amplified. The HTBI set primed first-round TCR CDR3 RT-PCR. TCRdb fed the multiplex PCR reads into MiXCR, producing one record per CDR3 protein. The table records about 640,000 distinct CDR3 sequences, more than 12% of them present only once. The study excluded patients with uncontrolled infection, other autoimmune disease, pregnancy or lactation. Together with thyroid ultrasound, orbital computed tomography, serum thyroxine and TRAb, clinical symptoms were used for diagnoses. On this clonotype: Its antigen is undetermined.

The CDR3 covers 14 residues. Germline V gene data show CDR1 as SGHTA and CDR2 as FQGNSA. Between the trimmed V and J ends, which lost 4 bases and 4 bases, there was a span of 13 bases. Study results and limitations: A 13 V-J model separated ophthalmopathy from stable hyperthyroidism. Researchers found most expanded thyroid clonotypes above 0.001 in blood as well.

The receptor comes from a woman aged 50 to 60 with Graves' ophthalmopathy. The sequenced sample consisted of blood. This rearrangement joins TRBV7-2 to TRBJ1-2; perhaps TRBD1 as D (5 bases). CDR3 in DNA: TGTGCCAGCAGCTCCCAGGGACTTCCCTATGGCTACACCTTC. This sequence encodes CASSSQGLPYGYTF. Looking up the rest from reference TRBV7-2 and TRBJ1-2 gives the full variable domain: GAGVSQSPSNKVTEKGKDVELRCDPISGHTALYWYRQSLGQGLEFLIYFQGNSAPDKSGLPSDRFSAERTGGSVSTLTIQRTQQEDSAVYLCASSSQGLPYGYTFGSGTRLTVV.